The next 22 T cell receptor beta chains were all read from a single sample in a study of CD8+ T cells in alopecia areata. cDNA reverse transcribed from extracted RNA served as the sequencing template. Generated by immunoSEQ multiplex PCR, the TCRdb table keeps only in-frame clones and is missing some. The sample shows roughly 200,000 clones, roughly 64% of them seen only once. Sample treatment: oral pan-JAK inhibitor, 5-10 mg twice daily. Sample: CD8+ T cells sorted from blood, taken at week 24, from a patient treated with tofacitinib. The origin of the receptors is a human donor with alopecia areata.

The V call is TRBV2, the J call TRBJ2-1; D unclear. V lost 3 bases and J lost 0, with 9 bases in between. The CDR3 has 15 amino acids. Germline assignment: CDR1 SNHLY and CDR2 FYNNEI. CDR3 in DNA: TGTGCCAGCAGTGAGGGTGTAACCTCCTACAATGAGCAGTTCTTC. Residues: CASSEGVTSYNEQFF.

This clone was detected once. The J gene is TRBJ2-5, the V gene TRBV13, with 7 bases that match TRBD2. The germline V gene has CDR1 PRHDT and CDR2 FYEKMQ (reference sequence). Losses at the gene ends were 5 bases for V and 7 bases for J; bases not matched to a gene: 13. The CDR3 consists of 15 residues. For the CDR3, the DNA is TGTGCCAGCAGCCTCCTTGGTCCGGGAGGTAGGACCCAGTACTTC. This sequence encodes CASSLLGPGGRTQYF.

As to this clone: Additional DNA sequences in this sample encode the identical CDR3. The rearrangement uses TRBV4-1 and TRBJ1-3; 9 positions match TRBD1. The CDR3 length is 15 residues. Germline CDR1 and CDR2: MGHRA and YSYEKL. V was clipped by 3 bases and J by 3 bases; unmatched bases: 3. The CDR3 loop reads CASSQGTGSGNTIYF. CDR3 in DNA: TGCGCCAGCAGCCAGGGGACAGGGAGTGGAAACACCATATATTTT.

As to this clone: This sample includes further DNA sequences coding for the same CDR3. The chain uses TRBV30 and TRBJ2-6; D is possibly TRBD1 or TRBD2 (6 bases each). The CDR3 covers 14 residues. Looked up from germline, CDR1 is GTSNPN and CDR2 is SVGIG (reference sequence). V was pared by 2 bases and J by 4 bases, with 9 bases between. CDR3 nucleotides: TGTGCCTGGAGTCCGGGGGCCGGGGCCAACGTCCTGACTTTC. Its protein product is CAWSPGAGANVLTF.

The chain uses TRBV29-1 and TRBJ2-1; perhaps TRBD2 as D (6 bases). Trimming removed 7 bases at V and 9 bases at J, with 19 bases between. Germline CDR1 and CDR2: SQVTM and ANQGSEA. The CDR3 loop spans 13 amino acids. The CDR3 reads CSGGPSDRGEQFF. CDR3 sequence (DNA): TGCAGCGGCGGTCCTAGCGATCGGGGTGAGCAGTTCTTC.

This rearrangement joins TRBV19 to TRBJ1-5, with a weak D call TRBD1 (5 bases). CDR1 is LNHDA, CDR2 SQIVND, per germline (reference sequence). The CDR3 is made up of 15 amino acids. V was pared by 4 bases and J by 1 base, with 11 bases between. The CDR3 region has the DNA TGTGCCAGTAGTAGCGGGACTCTCAGCAATCAGCCCCAGCATTTT. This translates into CASSSGTLSNQPQHF.

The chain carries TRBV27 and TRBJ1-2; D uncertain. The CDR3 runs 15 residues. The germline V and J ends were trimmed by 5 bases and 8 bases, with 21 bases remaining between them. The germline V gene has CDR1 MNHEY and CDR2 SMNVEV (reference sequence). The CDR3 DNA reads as TGTGCCAGCAGTGTAACAAGATCCTACCCCGAGGGCTACACCTTC. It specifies CASSVTRSYPEGYTF.

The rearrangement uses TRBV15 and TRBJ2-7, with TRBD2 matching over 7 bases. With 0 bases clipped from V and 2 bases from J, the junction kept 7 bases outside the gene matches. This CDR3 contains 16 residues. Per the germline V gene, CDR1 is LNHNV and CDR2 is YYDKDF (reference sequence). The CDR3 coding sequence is TGTGCCACCAGCAGAGATCTGGCTAGCGGAACCTACGAGCAGTACTTC. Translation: CATSRDLASGTYEQYF.

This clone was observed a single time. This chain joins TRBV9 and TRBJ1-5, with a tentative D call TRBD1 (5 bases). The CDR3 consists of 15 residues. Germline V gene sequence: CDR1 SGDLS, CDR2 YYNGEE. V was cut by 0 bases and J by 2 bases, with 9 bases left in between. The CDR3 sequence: CASSVGGAGNQPQHF. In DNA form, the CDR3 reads TGTGCCAGCAGCGTAGGTGGGGCGGGCAATCAGCCCCAGCATTTT.

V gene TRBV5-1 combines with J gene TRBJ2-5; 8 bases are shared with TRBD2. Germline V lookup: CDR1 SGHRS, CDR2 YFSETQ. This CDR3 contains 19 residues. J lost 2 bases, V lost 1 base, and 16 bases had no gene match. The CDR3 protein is CASSLRGASAGGPQETQYF. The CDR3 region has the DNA TGCGCCAGCAGCTTGAGGGGTGCGTCGGCGGGGGGCCCGCAAGAGACCCAGTACTTC.

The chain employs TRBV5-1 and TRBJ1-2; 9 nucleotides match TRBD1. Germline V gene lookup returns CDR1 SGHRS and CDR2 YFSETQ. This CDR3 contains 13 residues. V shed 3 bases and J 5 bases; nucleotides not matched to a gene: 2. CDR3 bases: TGCGCCAGCAGCTCCGACAGGGGGTATGGCTACACCTTC. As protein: CASSSDRGYGYTF.

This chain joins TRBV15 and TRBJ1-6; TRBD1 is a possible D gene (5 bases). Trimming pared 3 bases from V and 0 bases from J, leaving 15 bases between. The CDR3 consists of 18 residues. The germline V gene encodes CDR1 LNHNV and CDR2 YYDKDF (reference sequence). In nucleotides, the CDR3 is TGTGCCACCAGCAGCCCCGGGGACGCCAGCTCCTATAATTCACCCCTCCACTTT. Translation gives CATSSPGDASSYNSPLHF.

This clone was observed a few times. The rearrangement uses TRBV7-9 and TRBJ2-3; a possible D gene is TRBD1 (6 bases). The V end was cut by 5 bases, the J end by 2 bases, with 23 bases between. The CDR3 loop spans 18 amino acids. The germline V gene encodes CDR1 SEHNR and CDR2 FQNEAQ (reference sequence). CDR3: CASSGRKAIQGPTDTQYF. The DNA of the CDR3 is TGTGCCAGCAGCGGCAGGAAGGCAATACAGGGACCCACAGATACGCAGTATTTT.

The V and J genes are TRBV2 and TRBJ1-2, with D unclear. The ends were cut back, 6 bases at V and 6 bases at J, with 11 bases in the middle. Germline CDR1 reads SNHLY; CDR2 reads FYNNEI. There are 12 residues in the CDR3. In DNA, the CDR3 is TGTGCCAGCAGGGGAGGGCTCGATGGCTACACCTTC. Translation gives CASRGGLDGYTF.

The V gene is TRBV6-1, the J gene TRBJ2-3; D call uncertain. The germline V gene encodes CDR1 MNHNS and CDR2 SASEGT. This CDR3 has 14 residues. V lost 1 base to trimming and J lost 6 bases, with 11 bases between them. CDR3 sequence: CASSEGFPGDTQYF. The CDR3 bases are TGTGCCAGCAGTGAAGGGTTCCCCGGGGATACGCAGTATTTT.

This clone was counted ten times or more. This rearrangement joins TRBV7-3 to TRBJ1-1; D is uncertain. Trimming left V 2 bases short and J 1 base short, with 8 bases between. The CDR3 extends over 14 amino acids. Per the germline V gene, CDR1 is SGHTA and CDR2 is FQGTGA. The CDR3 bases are TGTGCCAGCAGCTTAGATATCCCGAACACTGAAGCTTTCTTT. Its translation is CASSLDIPNTEAFF. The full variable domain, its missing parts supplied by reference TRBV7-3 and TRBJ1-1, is GAGVSQTPSNKVTEKGKYVELRCDPISGHTALYWYRQSLGQGPEFLIYFQGTGAADDSGLPNDRFFAVRPEGSVSTLKIQRTERGDSAVYLCASSLDIPNTEAFFGQGTRLTVV.

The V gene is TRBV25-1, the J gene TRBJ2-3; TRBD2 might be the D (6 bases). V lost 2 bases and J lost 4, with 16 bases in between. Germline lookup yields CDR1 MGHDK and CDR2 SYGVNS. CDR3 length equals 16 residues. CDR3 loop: CASSERRLGVADTQYF. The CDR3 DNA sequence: TGTGCCAGCAGTGAACGTAGACTAGGGGTCGCAGATACGCAGTATTTT.

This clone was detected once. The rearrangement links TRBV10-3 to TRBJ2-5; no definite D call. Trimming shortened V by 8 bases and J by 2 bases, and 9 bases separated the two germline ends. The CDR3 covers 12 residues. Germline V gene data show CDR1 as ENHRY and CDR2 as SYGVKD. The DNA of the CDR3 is TGTGCCATCGCAACAGCGCAAGAGACCCAGTACTTC. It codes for CAIATAQETQYF.

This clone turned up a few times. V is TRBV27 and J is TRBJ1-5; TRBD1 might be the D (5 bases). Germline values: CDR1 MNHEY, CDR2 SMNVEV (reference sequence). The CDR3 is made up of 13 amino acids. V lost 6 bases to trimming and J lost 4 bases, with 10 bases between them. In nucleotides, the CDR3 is TGTGCCAGCAGAAGACAGATAAATCAGCCCCAGCATTTT. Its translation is CASRRQINQPQHF.

CDR3: CAEDRGQDGYTF. For the CDR3, the DNA is TGTGCGGAGGACAGGGGGCAGGATGGCTACACCTTC. This chain links TRBV2 with TRBJ1-2; TRBD1 agrees at 11 bases. This CDR3 is built from 12 residues. The V gene's germline CDR1 is SNHLY and CDR2 FYNNEI.

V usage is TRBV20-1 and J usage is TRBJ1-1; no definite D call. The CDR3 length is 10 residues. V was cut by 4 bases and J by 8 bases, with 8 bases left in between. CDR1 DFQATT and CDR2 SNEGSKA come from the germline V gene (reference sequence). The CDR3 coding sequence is TGCAGTGCTACTAATATGGAAGCTTTCTTT. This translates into CSATNMEAFF.

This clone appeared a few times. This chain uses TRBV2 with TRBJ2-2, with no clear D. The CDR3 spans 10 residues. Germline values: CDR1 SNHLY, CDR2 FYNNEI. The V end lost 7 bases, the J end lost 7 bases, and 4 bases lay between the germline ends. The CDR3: CASMGGELFF. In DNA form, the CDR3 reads TGTGCCAGCATGGGCGGGGAGCTGTTTTTT.